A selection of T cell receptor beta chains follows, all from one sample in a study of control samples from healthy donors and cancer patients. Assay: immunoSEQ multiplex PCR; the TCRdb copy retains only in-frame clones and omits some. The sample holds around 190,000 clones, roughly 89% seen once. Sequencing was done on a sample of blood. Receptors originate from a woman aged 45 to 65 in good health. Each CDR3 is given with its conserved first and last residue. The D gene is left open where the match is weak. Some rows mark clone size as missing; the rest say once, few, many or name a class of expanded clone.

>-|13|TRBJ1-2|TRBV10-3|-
CAIPGGGGQGYTF
TGTGCCATCCCCGGGGGAGGAGGGCAAGGCTACACCTTC
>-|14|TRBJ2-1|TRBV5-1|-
CASGTGEGYNEQFF
TGCGCCAGCGGAACAGGGGAGGGATACAATGAGCAGTTCTTC
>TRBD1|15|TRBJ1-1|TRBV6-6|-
CASSRDRVKGTEAFF
TGTGCCAGCAGCCGGGACAGGGTCAAGGGCACTGAAGCTTTCTTT
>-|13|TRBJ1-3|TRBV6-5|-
CASSYDSGNTIYF
TGTGCCAGCAGCTACGACTCTGGAAACACCATATATTTT
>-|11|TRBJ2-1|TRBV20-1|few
CSATPGREQFF
TGCAGTGCTACACCGGGTCGCGAGCAGTTCTTC
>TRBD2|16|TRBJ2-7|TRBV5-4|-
CASSFGGGGGSYEQYF
TGTGCCAGCAGCTTTGGCGGGGGGGGAGGCTCCTACGAGCAGTACTTC
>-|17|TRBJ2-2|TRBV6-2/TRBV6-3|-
CASSYEWDNFWTGELFF
TGTGCCAGCAGTTATGAGTGGGATAATTTTTGGACCGGGGAGCTGTTTTTT
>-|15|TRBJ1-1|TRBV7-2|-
CASSSGGAANTEAFF
TGTGCCAGCAGCTCGGGGGGGGCAGCAAACACTGAAGCTTTCTTT
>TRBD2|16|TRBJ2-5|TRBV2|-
CASSDVAGGRVETQYF
TGTGCCAGCAGTGATGTGGCGGGAGGGAGAGTAGAGACCCAGTACTTC
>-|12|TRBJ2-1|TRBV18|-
CASSQGFDEQFF
TGTGCCAGCTCACAGGGTTTCGATGAGCAGTTCTTC
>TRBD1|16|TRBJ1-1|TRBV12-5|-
CASGLWTGGVSSEAFF
TGTGCTAGTGGTTTGTGGACAGGGGGCGTTTCATCTGAAGCTTTCTTT
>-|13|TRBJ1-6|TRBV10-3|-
CAISEERYPPLHF
TGTGCCATCAGTGAGGAAAGGTATCCACCCCTCCACTTT
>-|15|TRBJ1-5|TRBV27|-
CASSLKAFSNQPQHF
TGTGCCAGCAGCTTGAAGGCCTTTAGCAATCAGCCCCAGCATTTT
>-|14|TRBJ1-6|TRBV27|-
CASRFDRDNSPLHF
TGTGCCAGCAGATTTGACAGAGATAATTCACCCCTCCACTTT
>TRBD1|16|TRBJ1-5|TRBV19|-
CASSMRTRGLNQPQHF
TGTGCCAGTAGTATGAGGACCAGGGGGCTTAATCAGCCCCAGCATTTT